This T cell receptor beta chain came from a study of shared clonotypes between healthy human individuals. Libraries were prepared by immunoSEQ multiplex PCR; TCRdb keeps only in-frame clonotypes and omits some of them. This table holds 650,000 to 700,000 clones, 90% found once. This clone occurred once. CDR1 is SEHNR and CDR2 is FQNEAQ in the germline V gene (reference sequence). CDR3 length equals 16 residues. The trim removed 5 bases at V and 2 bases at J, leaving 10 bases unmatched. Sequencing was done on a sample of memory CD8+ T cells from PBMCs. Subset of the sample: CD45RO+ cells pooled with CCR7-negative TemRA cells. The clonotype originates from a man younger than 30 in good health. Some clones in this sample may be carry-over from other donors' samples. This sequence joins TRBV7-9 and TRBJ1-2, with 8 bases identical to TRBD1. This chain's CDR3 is CASSISRTGPNYGYTF. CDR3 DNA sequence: TGTGCCAGCAGCATAAGTAGGACAGGGCCAAACTATGGCTACACCTTC. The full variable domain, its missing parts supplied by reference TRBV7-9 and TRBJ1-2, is DTGVSQNPRHKITKRGQNVTFRCDPISEHNRLYWYRQTLGQGPEFLTYFQNEAQLEKSRLLSDRFSAERPKGSFSTLEIQRTEQGDSAMYLCASSISRTGPNYGYTFGSGTRLTVV.